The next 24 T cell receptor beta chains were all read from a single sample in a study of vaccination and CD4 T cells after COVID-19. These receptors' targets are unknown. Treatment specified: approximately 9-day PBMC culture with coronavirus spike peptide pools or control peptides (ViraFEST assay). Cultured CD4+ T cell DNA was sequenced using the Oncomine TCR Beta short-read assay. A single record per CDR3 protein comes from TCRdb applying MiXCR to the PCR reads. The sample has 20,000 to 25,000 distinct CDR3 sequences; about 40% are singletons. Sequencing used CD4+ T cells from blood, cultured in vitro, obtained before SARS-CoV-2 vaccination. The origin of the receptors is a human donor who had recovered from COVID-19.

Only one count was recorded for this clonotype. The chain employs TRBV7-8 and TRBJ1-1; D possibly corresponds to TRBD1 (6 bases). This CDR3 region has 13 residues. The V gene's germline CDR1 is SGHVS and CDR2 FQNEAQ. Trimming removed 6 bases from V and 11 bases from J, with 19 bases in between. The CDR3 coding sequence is TGTGCCAGCAGGACAGGTCGGTGGACAGAGGCTTTCTTT. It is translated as CASRTGRWTEAFF.

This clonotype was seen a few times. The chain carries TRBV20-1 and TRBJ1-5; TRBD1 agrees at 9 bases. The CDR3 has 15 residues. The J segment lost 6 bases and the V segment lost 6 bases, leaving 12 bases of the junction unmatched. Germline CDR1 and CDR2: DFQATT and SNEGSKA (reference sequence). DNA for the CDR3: TGCAGTGCCCTTCCGGGACAGGGTTTCAGTCAGCCCCAGCATTTT. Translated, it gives CSALPGQGFSQPQHF.

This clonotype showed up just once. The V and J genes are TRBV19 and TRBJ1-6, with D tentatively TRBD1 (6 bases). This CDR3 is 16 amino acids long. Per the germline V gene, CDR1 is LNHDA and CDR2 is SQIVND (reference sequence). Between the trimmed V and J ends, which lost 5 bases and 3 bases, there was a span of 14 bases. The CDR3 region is CASSEPQGIYNSPLHF. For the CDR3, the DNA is TGTGCCAGTAGTGAGCCACAGGGAATCTATAATTCACCCCTCCACTTT. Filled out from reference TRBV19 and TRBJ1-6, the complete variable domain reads DGGITQSPKYLFRKEGQNVTLSCEQNLNHDAMYWYRQDPGQGLRLIYYSQIVNDFQKGDIAEGYSVSREKKESFPLTVTSAQKNPTAFYLCASSEPQGIYNSPLHFGNGTRLTVT.

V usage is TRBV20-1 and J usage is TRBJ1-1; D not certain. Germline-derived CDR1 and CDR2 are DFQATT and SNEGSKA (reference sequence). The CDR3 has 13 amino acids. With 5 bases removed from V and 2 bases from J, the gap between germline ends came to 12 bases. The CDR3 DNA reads TGCAGTGCTGGTTGGAGACCAAACACTGAAGCTTTCTTT. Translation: CSAGWRPNTEAFF.

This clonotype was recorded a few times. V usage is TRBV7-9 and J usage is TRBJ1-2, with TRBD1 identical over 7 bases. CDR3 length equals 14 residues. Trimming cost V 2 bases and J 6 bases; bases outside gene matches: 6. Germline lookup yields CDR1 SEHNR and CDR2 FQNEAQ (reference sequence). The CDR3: CASSLTGDRDGYTF. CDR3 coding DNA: TGTGCCAGCAGCTTAACAGGGGATCGAGATGGCTACACCTTC.

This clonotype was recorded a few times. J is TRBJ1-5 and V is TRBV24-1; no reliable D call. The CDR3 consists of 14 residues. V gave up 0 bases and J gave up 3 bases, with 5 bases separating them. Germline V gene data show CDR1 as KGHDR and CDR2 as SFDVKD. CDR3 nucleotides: TGTGCCACCAGTGATTTGCGGGCCAATCAGCCCCAGCATTTT. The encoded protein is CATSDLRANQPQHF.

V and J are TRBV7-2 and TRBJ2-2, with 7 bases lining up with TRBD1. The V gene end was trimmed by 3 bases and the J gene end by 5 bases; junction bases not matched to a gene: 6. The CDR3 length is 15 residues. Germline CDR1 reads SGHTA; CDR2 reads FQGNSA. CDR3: CASSFDRARTGELFF. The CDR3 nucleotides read TGTGCCAGCAGCTTCGACAGGGCCAGGACCGGGGAGCTGTTTTTT.

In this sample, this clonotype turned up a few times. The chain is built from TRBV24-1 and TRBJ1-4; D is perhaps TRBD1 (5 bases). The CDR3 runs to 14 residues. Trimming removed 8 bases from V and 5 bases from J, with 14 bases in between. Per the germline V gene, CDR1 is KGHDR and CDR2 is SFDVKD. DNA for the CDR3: TGTGCCACCACAACCCGGAGGGGAAATGAAAAACTGTTTTTT. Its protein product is CATTTRRGNEKLFF.

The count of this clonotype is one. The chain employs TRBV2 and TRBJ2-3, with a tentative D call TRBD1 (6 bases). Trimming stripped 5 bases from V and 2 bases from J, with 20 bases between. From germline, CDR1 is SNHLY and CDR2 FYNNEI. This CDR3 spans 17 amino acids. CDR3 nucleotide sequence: TGTGCCAGCAGTCTTTCAATTATTCCGGGACACACAGATACGCAGTATTTT. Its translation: CASSLSIIPGHTDTQYF.

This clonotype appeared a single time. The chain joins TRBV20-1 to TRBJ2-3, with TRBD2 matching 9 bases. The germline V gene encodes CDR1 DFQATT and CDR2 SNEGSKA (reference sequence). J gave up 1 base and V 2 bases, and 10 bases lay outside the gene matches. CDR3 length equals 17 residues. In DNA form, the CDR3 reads TGCAGTGCTAGATTATTCCGGACTAGCGTTGGCACAGATACGCAGTATTTT. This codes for CSARLFRTSVGTDTQYF.

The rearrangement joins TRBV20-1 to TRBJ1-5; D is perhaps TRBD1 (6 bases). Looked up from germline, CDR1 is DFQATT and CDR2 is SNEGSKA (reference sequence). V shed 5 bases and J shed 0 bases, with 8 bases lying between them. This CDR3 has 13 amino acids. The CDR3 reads CSAQGHSNQPQHF. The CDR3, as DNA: TGCAGTGCTCAGGGGCATAGCAATCAGCCCCAGCATTTT.

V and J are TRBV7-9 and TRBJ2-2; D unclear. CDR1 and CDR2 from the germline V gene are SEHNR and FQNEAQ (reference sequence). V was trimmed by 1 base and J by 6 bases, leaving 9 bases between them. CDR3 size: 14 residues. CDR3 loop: CASSLGPVAGELFF. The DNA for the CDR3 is TGTGCCAGCAGCTTAGGCCCTGTAGCCGGGGAGCTGTTTTTT.

CDR3 nucleotide sequence: TGTGCCAGCAGTATAGCGGGAAGCTCCTACGAGCAGTACTTC. This codes for CASSIAGSSYEQYF. V gene TRBV9 combines with J gene TRBJ2-7, with 8 bases matching TRBD2. CDR1 is SGDLS and CDR2 is YYNGEE in the germline V gene. V shed 5 bases and J 0 bases; nucleotides not matched to a gene: 4. This CDR3 spans 14 amino acids.

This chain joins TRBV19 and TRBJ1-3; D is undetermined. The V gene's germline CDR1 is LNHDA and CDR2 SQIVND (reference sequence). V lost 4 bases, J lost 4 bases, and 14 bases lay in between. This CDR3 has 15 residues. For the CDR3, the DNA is TGTGCCAGTAGTAACCGAGACTCCGACGGAAACACCATATATTTT. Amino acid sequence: CASSNRDSDGNTIYF.

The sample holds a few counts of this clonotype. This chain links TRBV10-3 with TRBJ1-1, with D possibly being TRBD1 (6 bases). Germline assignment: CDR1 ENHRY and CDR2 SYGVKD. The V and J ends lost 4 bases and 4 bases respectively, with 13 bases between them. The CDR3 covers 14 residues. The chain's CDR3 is CAISASDSLTEAFF. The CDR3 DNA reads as TGTGCCATCAGTGCGTCGGACAGTCTCACTGAAGCTTTCTTT.

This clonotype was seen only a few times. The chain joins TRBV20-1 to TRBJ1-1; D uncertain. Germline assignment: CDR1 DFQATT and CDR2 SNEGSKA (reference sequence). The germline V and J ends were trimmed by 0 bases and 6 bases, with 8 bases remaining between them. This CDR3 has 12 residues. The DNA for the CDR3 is TGCAGTGCTAGAGAAGCCAGAGCTGAAGCTTTCTTT. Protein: CSAREARAEAFF.

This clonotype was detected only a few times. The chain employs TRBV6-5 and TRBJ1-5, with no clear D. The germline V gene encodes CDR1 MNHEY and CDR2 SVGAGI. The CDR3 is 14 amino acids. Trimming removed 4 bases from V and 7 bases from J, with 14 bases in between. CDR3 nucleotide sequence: TGTGCCAGCAGTTTAGGGAGAAGTGAGCAGCCCCAGCATTTT. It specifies CASSLGRSEQPQHF.

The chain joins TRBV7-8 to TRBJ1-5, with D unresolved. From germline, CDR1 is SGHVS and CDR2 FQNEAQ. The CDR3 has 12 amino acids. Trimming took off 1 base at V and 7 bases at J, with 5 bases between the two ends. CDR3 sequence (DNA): TGTGCCAGCAGCTTAGTCCGCCAGCCCCAGCATTTT. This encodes CASSLVRQPQHF.

In DNA, the CDR3 is TGTGCCAGCAGCTTCGTCTCCTCCGGGGCGGGCGGCTACACCTTC. This encodes CASSFVSSGAGGYTF. The chain is built from TRBV7-2 and TRBJ1-2, with D possibly being TRBD1 (5 bases). Germline V gives CDR1 SGHTA, CDR2 FQGNSA. The V and J ends lost 3 bases and 8 bases respectively, with 19 bases between them. The CDR3 loop spans 15 amino acids. Together with reference TRBV7-2 and TRBJ1-2, the CDR3 gives the full variable domain: GAGVSQSPSNKVTEKGKDVELRCDPISGHTALYWYRQSLGQGLEFLIYFQGNSAPDKSGLPSDRFSAERTGGSVSTLTIQRTQQEDSAVYLCASSFVSSGAGGYTFGSGTRLTVV.

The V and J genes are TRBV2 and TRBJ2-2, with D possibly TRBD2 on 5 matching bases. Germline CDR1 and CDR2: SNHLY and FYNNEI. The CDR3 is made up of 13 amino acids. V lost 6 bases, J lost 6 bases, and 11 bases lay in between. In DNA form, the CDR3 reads TGTGCCAGCAGACTAGTTCTTGCCGGGGAGCTGTTTTTT. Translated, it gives CASRLVLAGELFF.

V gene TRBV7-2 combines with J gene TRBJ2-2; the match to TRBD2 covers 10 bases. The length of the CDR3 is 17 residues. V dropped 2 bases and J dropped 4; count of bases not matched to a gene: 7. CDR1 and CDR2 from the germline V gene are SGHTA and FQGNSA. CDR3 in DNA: TGTGCCAGCAGCTTATCGTCTAGCGGGGGTATCACCGGGGAGCTGTTTTTT. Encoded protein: CASSLSSSGGITGELFF. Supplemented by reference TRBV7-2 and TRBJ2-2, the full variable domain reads GAGVSQSPSNKVTEKGKDVELRCDPISGHTALYWYRQSLGQGLEFLIYFQGNSAPDKSGLPSDRFSAERTGGSVSTLTIQRTQQEDSAVYLCASSLSSSGGITGELFFGEGSRLTVL.

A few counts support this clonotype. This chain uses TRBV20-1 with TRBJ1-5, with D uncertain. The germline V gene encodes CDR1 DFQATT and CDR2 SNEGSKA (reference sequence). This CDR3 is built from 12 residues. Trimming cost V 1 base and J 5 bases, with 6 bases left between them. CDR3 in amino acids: CSARGSDQPQHF. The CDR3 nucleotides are TGCAGTGCTAGAGGCAGCGATCAGCCCCAGCATTTT.

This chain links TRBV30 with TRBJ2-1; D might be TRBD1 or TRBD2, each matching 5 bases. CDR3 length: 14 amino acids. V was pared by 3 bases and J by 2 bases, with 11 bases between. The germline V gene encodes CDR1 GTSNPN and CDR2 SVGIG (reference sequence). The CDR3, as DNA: TGTGCCTGGAGCGCCGGGACCCCCTACAATGAGCAGTTCTTC. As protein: CAWSAGTPYNEQFF.

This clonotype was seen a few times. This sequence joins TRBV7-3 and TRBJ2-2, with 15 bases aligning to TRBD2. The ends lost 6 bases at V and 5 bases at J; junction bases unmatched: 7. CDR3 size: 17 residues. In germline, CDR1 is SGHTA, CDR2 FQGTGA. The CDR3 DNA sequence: TGTGCCAGCAGTCGGAGAGGACTAGCGGGGGGGACCGGGGAGCTGTTTTTT. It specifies CASSRRGLAGGTGELFF.